This TCR beta chain is drawn from a study of chemoradiotherapy in HPV16-positive cancers. Study-level points and caveats: Non-HPV-specific T cells did not expand in tumors during treatment, whereas candidate HPV-specific clones and E7-related motifs did.

Generated by immunoSEQ multiplex PCR, the TCRdb table keeps only in-frame clones and is missing some. The table records some 12,000 clones, approximately 89% of them present only once. Germline lookup yields CDR1 DFQATT and CDR2 SNEGSKA (reference sequence). There are 11 residues in the CDR3. As to this clone: Its antigen remains unknown. A junction boundary mismatches the germline segment, possibly from a read error.

The sample was blood, taken from a patient who underwent chemoradiotherapy. The chain carries TRBV20-1 and TRBJ2-1, with TRBD2 identical over 10 bases. This clonotype originated in a human donor with HPV-associated anogenital cancer. CDR3 amino acids: CRASGGQEQFF. The CDR3 nucleotides are TGCAGAGCTAGCGGGGGACAGGAGCAGTTCTTC.